One and the same sample provided the 10 T cell receptor beta chains below, sequenced in a study of blood T cell repertoires in COVID-19. The assay was immunoSEQ multiplex PCR, and TCRdb's table has in-frame clones only and misses some. The sample lists roughly 360,000 clones; more than 75% were seen once. Sample: peripheral blood. The receptors stem from a human donor with acute or convalescent COVID-19. The donor label of this sample is uncertain.

The chain couples TRBV5-1 to TRBJ2-5; TRBD2 is a possible D gene (5 bases). Germline V gives CDR1 SGHRS, CDR2 YFSETQ. CDR3 length equals 14 residues. The V and J ends lost 1 base and 3 bases respectively, with 10 bases between them. CDR3: CASSLTRFEETQYF. CDR3 in DNA: TGCGCCAGCAGCTTGACTAGGTTTGAAGAGACCCAGTACTTC.

CDR3 loop: CASSLRTGENTIYF. CDR3 nucleotide sequence: TGTGCCAGCAGCTTAAGAACAGGGGAGAACACCATATATTTT. The V call is TRBV5-4, the J call TRBJ1-3, with 7 nucleotides matching TRBD1. Germline trimming cut 2 bases from V and 7 bases from J; bases unmatched to any gene: 6. The CDR3 totals 14 residues. The V gene's germline CDR1 is SGHNT and CDR2 YYREEE (reference sequence).

The chain recombines TRBV6-6 with TRBJ1-2, with D uncertain. Germline V gives CDR1 MNHNY, CDR2 SVGAGI (reference sequence). Trimming removed 2 bases from V and 8 bases from J, with 12 bases in between. CDR3 size: 13 residues. The CDR3 loop is CASSYTREYGYTF. The CDR3 DNA is TGTGCCAGCAGTTACACGAGGGAATACGGCTACACCTTC.

The rearrangement links TRBV12-3 or TRBV12-4 to TRBJ2-5, with D unresolved. This CDR3 contains 12 residues. The V and J ends lost 0 bases and 5 bases respectively, with 4 bases between them. CDR3 in amino acids: CASSLARETQYF. Here the CDR3 DNA reads TGTGCCAGCAGTTTAGCGCGGGAGACCCAGTACTTC.

This clone has a single count. V is TRBV28 and J is TRBJ1-2; maybe TRBD1 (5 bases). There are 14 residues in the CDR3. Germline V gene lookup returns CDR1 MDHEN and CDR2 SYDVKM. Trimming cost V 6 bases and J 0 bases, with 11 bases left between them. The CDR3 DNA sequence: TGTGCCAGCAGGAACCAGGGAACTAACTATGGCTACACCTTC. Translation gives CASRNQGTNYGYTF.

This chain uses TRBV18 with TRBJ1-1; possible D gene TRBD1, 5 bases. The CDR3 extends over 13 amino acids. V dropped 6 bases and J dropped 8 bases, with 16 bases sitting between them. The germline V gene encodes CDR1 KGHSH and CDR2 LQKENI. This CDR3 reads CASSLTQGGEAFF. The CDR3 DNA sequence: TGTGCCAGCTCCCTTACCCAGGGAGGAGAAGCTTTCTTT.

The chain combines TRBV7-2 with TRBJ2-2; no clear D. Trimming left V 1 base short and J 1 base short, with 13 bases between. The CDR3 consists of 17 residues. Germline lookup yields CDR1 SGHTA and CDR2 FQGNSA. For the CDR3, the DNA is TGTGCCAGCAGCTTAGGTCTATCCGAAATGAACACCGGGGAGCTGTTTTTT. Its translation is CASSLGLSEMNTGELFF.

To note about this clone: Being one base from a much bigger clone, this may be a read error. The V gene is TRBV28, the J gene TRBJ1-2, with a possible D match to TRBD1 (6 bases). Per germline, CDR1 MDHEN and CDR2 SYDVKM. V dropped 5 bases and J dropped 5 bases, with 9 bases sitting between them. The CDR3 is made up of 12 amino acids. The CDR3 spells CASSEGGYGYTF. The CDR3 nucleotides read TGTGCCAGCAGTGAGGGGGGGTATGGCTACACCTTC.

This chain joins TRBV15 and TRBJ1-3; TRBD1 matches 7 bases. CDR1 is LNHNV and CDR2 is YYDKDF in the germline V gene (reference sequence). Trimming cost V 5 bases and J 2 bases; bases outside gene matches: 9. This CDR3 is built from 16 residues. Here the CDR3 DNA reads TGTGCCACCAGCGGCGACAGGGATGGAGCTGGAAACACCATATATTTT. It encodes CATSGDRDGAGNTIYF. The entire variable domain, with the rest obtained from reference TRBV15 and TRBJ1-3, is as follows: DAMVIQNPRYQVTQFGKPVTLSCSQTLNHNVMYWYQQKSSQAPKLLFHYYDKDFNNEADTPDNFQSRRPNTSFCFLDIRSPGLGDTAMYLCATSGDRDGAGNTIYFGEGSWLTVV.

This clone occurred a few times. The CDR3 nucleotides are TGTGCCAGCAGCGTAGTAGGGGACAACTTTAATAAGGAGCCCCAGCATTTT. This translates into CASSVVGDNFNKEPQHF. This rearrangement joins TRBV9 to TRBJ1-5; D perhaps matches TRBD1 (6 bases). The germline gives CDR1 SGDLS, CDR2 YYNGEE. The CDR3 sequence is 17 residues long. Between the trimmed V and J ends, which lost 0 bases and 8 bases, there was a span of 21 bases.